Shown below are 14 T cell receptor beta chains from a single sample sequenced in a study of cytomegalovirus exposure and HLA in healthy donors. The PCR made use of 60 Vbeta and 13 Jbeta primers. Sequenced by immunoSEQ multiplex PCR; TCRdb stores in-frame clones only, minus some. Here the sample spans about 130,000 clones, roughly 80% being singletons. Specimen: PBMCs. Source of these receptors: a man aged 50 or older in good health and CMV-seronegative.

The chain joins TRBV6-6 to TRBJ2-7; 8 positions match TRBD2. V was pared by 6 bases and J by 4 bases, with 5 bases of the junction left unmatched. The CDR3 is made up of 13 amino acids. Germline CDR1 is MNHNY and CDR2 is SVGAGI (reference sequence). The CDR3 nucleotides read TGTGCCAGCAGCACCCGGGAGGGGTACGAGCAGTACTTC. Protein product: CASSTREGYEQYF.

DNA of the CDR3: TGCGCCAGCAGCTTGGTTAAACAGCGGCCTGGAGAGCAGTACTTC. This translates into CASSLVKQRPGEQYF. V usage is TRBV5-1 and J usage is TRBJ2-7; weak D call: TRBD2 (5 bases). CDR3 length: 15 amino acids. Trimming removed 0 bases at V and 7 bases at J, with 17 bases between. Germline V gene lookup returns CDR1 SGHRS and CDR2 YFSETQ.

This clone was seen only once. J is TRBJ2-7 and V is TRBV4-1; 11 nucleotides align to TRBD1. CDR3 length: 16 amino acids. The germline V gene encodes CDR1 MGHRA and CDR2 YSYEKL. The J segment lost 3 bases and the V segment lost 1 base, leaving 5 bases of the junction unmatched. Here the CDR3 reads CASSQAPGQGVYEQYF. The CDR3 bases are TGCGCCAGCAGCCAAGCCCCGGGACAGGGGGTCTACGAGCAGTACTTC.

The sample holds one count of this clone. The CDR3 bases are TGTGCCAGCAGACTTAGCCGGGACAACAATGAGCAGTTCTTC. It specifies CASRLSRDNNEQFF. The genes are TRBV7-9 and TRBJ2-1; possibly TRBD1 for D (6 bases). The germline V and J ends were trimmed by 6 bases and 5 bases, with 14 bases remaining between them. The CDR3 extends over 14 amino acids. Germline loops: CDR1 SEHNR, CDR2 FQNEAQ (reference sequence). The full variable domain, completed using reference TRBV7-9 and TRBJ2-1, is DTGVSQNPRHKITKRGQNVTFRCDPISEHNRLYWYRQTLGQGPEFLTYFQNEAQLEKSRLLSDRFSAERPKGSFSTLEIQRTEQGDSAMYLCASRLSRDNNEQFFGPGTRLTVL.

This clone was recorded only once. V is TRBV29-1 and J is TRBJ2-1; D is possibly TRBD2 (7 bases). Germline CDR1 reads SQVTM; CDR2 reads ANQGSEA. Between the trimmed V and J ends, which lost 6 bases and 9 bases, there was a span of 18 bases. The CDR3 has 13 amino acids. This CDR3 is CSVPGGSVLEQFF. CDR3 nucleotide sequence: TGCAGCGTCCCGGGGGGCTCTGTTCTTGAGCAGTTCTTC.

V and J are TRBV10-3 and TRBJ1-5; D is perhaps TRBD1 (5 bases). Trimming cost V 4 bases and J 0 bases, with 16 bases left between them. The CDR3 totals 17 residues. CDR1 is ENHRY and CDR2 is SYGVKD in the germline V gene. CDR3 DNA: TGTGCCATCAGTGTATCCGGGCCGGGGGATAGCAATCAGCCCCAGCATTTT. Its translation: CAISVSGPGDSNQPQHF.

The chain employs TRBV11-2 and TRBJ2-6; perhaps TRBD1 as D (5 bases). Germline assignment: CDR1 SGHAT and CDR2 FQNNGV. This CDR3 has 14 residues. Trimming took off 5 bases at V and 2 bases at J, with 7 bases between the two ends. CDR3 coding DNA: TGTGCCAGCAGCCCGACAGCTGGGGCCAACGTCCTGACTTTC. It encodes CASSPTAGANVLTF.

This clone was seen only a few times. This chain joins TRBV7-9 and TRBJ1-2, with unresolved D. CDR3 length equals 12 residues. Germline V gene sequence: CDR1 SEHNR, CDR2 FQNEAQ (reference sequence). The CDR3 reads CSTERIHHGYTF. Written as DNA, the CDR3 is TGTTCCACTGAGCGGATCCACCATGGCTACACCTTC.

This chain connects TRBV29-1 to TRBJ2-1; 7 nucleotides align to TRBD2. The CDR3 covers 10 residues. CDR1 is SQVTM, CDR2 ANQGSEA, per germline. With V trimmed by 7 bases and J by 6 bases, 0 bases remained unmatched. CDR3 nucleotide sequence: TGCAGCGGGGGGGGCAATGAGCAGTTCTTC. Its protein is CSGGGNEQFF.

CDR3 region: CASSEQGAETQYF. CDR3 nucleotide sequence: TGTGCCAGCAGTGAACAGGGGGCTGAGACCCAGTACTTC. V is TRBV2 and J is TRBJ2-5, with 8 bases aligning to TRBD1. CDR3 length: 13 residues. Germline CDR1 is SNHLY and CDR2 is FYNNEI. V trimming: 2 bases; J trimming: 5 bases; junction bases outside the gene matches: 1.

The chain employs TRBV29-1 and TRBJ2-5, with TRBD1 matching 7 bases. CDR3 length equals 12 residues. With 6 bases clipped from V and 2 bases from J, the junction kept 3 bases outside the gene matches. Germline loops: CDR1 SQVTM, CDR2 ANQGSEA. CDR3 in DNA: TGCAGCGTATTGACAGGGCAAGAGACCCAGTACTTC. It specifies CSVLTGQETQYF.

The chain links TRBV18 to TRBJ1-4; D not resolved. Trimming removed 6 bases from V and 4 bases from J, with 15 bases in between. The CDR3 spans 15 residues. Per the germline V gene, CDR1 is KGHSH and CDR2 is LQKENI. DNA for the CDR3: TGTGCCAGCTCTCCGAGTTATTTAAATAATGAAAAACTGTTTTTT. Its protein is CASSPSYLNNEKLFF.

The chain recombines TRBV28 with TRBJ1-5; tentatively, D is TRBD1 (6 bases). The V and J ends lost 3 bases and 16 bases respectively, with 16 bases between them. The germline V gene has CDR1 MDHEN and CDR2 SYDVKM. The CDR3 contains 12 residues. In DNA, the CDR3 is TGTGCCAGCAGTTTGTTACAGGGCACAGGACATTTT. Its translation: CASSLLQGTGHF.

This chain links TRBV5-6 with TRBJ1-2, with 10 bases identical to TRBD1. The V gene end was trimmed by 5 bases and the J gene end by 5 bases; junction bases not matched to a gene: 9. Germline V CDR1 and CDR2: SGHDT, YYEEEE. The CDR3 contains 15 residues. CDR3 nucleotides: TGTGCCAGCAGGTTAACCGGGACAGGGGTTTATGGCTACACCTTC. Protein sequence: CASRLTGTGVYGYTF.